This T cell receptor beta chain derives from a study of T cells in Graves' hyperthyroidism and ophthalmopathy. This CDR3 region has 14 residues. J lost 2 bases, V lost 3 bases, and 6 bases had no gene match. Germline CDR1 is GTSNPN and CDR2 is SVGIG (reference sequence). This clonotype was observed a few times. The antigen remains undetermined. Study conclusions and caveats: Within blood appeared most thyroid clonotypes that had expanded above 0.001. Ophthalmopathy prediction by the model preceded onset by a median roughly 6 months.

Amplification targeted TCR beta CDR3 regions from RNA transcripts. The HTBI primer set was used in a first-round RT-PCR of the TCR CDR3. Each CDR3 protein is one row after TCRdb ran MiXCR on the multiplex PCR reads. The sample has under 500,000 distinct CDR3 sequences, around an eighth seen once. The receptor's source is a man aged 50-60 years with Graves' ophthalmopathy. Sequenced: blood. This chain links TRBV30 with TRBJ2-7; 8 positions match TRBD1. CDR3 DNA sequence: TGTGCCTGGAGCCCCGGGACAGGAACCTACGAGCAGTACTTC. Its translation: CAWSPGTGTYEQYF.